Shown below are 14 T cell receptor beta chains from a single sample sequenced in a study of cytomegalovirus exposure and HLA in healthy donors. PCR primers comprised 60 Vbeta and 13 Jbeta primers. Data came from immunoSEQ multiplex PCR; TCRdb stores just in-frame clones and leaves some out. The sample has roughly 140,000 clones; 75% to 80% are singletons. The sequenced sample consisted of PBMCs. These receptors came from a man in his forties in good health and CMV-seropositive.

The J gene is TRBJ1-1, the V gene TRBV7-6; tentatively, D is TRBD1 (6 bases). This CDR3 has 13 residues. Germline V gene lookup returns CDR1 SGHVS and CDR2 FNYEAQ. Between the trimmed V and J ends, which lost 3 bases and 10 bases, there was a span of 15 bases. Here the CDR3 DNA reads TGTGCCAGCAGCTTCGGACAGCCCCAAGGAGCTTTCTTT. Its protein product is CASSFGQPQGAFF.

The chain employs TRBV5-4 and TRBJ2-3; 11 nucleotides agree with TRBD2. The germline V gene has CDR1 SGHNT and CDR2 YYREEE (reference sequence). This CDR3 has 18 amino acids. J gave up 0 bases and V 3 bases, and 9 bases lay outside the gene matches. The DNA of the CDR3 is TGTGCCAGCAGCTCCGGGGCTAGCGGGAGGCCAAGCACAGATACGCAGTATTTT. It is translated as CASSSGASGRPSTDTQYF.

The gene calls are TRBV5-4 and TRBJ2-7; tentatively, D is TRBD1 (6 bases). Trimming shortened V by 2 bases and J by 6 bases, and 12 bases separated the two germline ends. CDR1 is SGHNT, CDR2 YYREEE, per germline (reference sequence). This CDR3 has 13 residues. The CDR3 here is CASSFQGQGEQYF. CDR3 coding DNA: TGTGCCAGCAGCTTTCAGGGGCAGGGCGAGCAGTACTTC.

In the case of this clone: Other DNA sequences within the sample encode an identical CDR3. The rearrangement joins TRBV19 to TRBJ2-7, with 9 bases matching TRBD2. Looked up from germline, CDR1 is LNHDA and CDR2 is SQIVND (reference sequence). J was trimmed by 4 bases and V by 3 bases; bases with no gene match: 7. The CDR3 length is 15 residues. The CDR3 here is CASSIQAGGRYEQYF. For the CDR3, the DNA is TGTGCCAGTAGTATCCAAGCGGGAGGACGGTACGAGCAGTACTTC.

The V call is TRBV7-9, the J call TRBJ2-3; D not resolved. CDR1 and CDR2 (germline): SEHNR, FQNEAQ (reference sequence). This CDR3 is 12 amino acids long. Trimming removed 10 bases from V and 4 bases from J, with 12 bases in between. CDR3 coding DNA: TGTGCCACCAACCCCTTAGCAGATACGCAGTATTTT. It translates to CATNPLADTQYF.

The CDR3 sequence: CASSNRLASYNEQFF. As DNA, the CDR3 is TGTGCCAGTAGTAACCGACTAGCGAGCTACAATGAGCAGTTCTTC. V is TRBV19 and J is TRBJ2-1; 8 bases line up with TRBD2. V gave up 4 bases and J gave up 3 bases; unmatched junction bases: 5. The CDR3 has 15 amino acids. Germline-derived CDR1 and CDR2 are LNHDA and SQIVND (reference sequence).

This rearrangement joins TRBV7-2 to TRBJ2-5; D is possibly TRBD2 (5 bases). Trimming shortened V by 5 bases and J by 5 bases, and 18 bases separated the two germline ends. The length of the CDR3 is 15 residues. Germline loops: CDR1 SGHTA, CDR2 FQGNSA. The CDR3 loop reads CASSPQAGVLETQYF. The CDR3 DNA sequence: TGTGCCAGCAGCCCCCAAGCCGGGGTATTGGAGACCCAGTACTTC.

J is TRBJ2-2 and V is TRBV6-5; D is unresolved. CDR1 is MNHEY, CDR2 SVGAGI, per germline. Trimming removed 5 bases at V and 4 bases at J, with 8 bases between. The CDR3 totals 13 residues. The CDR3: CASSVQVTGELFF. CDR3 coding DNA: TGTGCCAGCAGTGTTCAGGTCACCGGGGAGCTGTTTTTT.

Turning to this clone: Other DNA sequences of this sample code for an identical CDR3. This chain uses TRBV2 with TRBJ2-2; tentatively, D is TRBD1 (6 bases). CDR3 length: 15 amino acids. Germline lookup yields CDR1 SNHLY and CDR2 FYNNEI. Between the trimmed V and J ends, which lost 6 bases and 1 base, there was a span of 12 bases. CDR3 DNA: TGTGCCAGCAGCGATAGGGGGTTGAACACCGGGGAGCTGTTTTTT. It encodes CASSDRGLNTGELFF.

The chain has TRBV7-8 and TRBJ2-7; 7 positions agree with TRBD2. Germline loops: CDR1 SGHVS, CDR2 FQNEAQ. Trimming at V came to 1 base and at J to 5 bases, leaving 2 bases not matched to a gene. The CDR3 loop spans 13 amino acids. CDR3 DNA sequence: TGTGCCAGCAGCTTAGGTGGGACTAACGAGCAGTACTTC. It specifies CASSLGGTNEQYF.

This chain joins TRBV4-1 and TRBJ2-1; 7 nucleotides align to TRBD1. CDR1 and CDR2 from the germline V gene are MGHRA and YSYEKL. V trimming: 1 base; J trimming: 10 bases; junction bases outside the gene matches: 7. The CDR3 is 14 residues long. The CDR3 DNA follows: TGCGCCAGCAGCCAAGGATCAGGACAGGTCGAGCAGTTCTTC. It codes for CASSQGSGQVEQFF.

The genes are TRBV6-6 and TRBJ2-7; D call uncertain. Trimming cost V 7 bases and J 0 bases, with 10 bases left between them. The CDR3 is 13 amino acids. The V gene's germline CDR1 is MNHNY and CDR2 SVGAGI (reference sequence). The CDR3: CASIGGSSYEQYF. For the CDR3, the DNA is TGTGCCAGCATAGGCGGAAGCTCCTACGAGCAGTACTTC.

This clone occurred a few times. The V and J genes are TRBV28 and TRBJ2-2, with D possibly TRBD2 on 6 matching bases. This CDR3 has 18 amino acids. The ends were cut back, 7 bases at V and 4 bases at J, with 25 bases in the middle. Germline V CDR1 and CDR2: MDHEN, SYDVKM. The CDR3, as DNA: TGTGCCAGCATCCAAGCCATTACTAGCCTAAGATTCACCGGGGAGCTGTTTTTT. Its translation: CASIQAITSLRFTGELFF.

The rearrangement links TRBV9 to TRBJ2-3, with D uncertain. Looked up from germline, CDR1 is SGDLS and CDR2 is YYNGEE. CDR3 length equals 12 residues. V was clipped by 4 bases and J by 4 bases, with 7 bases between them. The CDR3 DNA is TGTGCCAGCAGCCACATCTCAGATACGCAGTATTTT. Translation: CASSHISDTQYF.